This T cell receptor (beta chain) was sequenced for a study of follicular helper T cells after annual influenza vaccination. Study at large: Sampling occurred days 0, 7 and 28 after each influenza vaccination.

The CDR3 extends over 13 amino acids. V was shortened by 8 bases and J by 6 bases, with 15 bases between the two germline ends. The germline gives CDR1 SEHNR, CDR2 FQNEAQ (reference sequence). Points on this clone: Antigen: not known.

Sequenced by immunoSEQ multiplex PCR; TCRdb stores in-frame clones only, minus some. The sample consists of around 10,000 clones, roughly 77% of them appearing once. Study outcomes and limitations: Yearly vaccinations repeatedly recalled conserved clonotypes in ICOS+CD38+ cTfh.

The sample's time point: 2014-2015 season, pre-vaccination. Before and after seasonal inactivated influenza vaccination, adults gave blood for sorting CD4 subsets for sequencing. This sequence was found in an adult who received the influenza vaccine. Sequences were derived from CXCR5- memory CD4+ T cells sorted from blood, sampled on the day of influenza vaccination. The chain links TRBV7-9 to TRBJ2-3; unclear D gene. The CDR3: CASGSAGRDTQYF. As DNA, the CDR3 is TGTGCCAGCGGATCCGCTGGTCGGGATACGCAGTATTTT.